This T cell receptor (beta chain) emerged from a study of blood T cell repertoires in COVID-19. Study overall: The United States, Italy and Spain supplied acute and convalescent COVID-19 samples. PBMCs, B-cell-depleted T cells, or T cells were the source of the cDNA or gDNA that made up the material.

Recruited during active infection, patients (from Seattle) were subsequently followed longitudinally. Methods used by the authors: Counts of nucleated cells, estimated from reference gene primer amplification, were obtained. This table comes from immunoSEQ multiplex PCR, and its TCRdb copy is limited to in-frame clones, with some not included. That table gives V, J and clone size, and the DNA gave D and trimming. Among fewer than 300,000 clones, 70% to 90% were seen once, and the ten largest hold roughly 12%. This CDR3 has 11 residues. Losses at the gene ends were 7 bases for V and 11 bases for J; bases not matched to a gene: 6.

Source material: peripheral blood. The TCR was taken from a man over 45 with COVID-19, enrolled during active disease. The J gene is TRBJ1-1, the V gene TRBV12-3 or TRBV12-4; 8 nucleotides align to TRBD1. The CDR3: CASTWTGLAFF. The CDR3, as DNA: TGTGCCAGCACCTGGACAGGGTTGGCTTTCTTT.